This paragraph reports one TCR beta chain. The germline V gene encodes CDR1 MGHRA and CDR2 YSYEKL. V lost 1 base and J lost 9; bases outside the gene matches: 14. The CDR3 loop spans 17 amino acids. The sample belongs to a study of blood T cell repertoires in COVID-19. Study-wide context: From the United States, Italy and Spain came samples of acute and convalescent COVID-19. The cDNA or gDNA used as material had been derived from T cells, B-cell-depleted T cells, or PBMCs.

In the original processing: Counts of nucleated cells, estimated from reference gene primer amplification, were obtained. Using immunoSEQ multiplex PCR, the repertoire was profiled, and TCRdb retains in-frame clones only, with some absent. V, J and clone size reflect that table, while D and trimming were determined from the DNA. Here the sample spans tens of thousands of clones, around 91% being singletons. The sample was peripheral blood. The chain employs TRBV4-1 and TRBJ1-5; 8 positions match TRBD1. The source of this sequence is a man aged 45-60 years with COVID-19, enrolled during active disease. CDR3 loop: CASSQVAGGPKDRPQHF. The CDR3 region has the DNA TGCGCCAGCAGCCAAGTGGCAGGGGGCCCAAAGGATCGGCCCCAGCATTTT.